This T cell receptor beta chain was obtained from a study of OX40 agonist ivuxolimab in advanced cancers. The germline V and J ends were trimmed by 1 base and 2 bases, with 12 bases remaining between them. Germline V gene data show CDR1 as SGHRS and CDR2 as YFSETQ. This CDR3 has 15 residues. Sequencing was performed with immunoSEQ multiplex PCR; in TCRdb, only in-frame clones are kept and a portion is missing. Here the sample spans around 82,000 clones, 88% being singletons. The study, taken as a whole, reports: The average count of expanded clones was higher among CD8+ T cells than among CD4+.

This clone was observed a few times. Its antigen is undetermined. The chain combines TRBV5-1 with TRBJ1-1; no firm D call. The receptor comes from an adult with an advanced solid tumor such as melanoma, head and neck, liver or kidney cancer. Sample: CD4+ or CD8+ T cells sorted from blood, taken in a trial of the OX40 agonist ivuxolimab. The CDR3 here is CASSLSGSDNTEAFF. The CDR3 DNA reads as TGCGCCAGCAGCTTGAGCGGGTCTGACAACACTGAAGCTTTCTTT.